The TCR beta chain described here comes from a study of vaccination and CD4 T cells after COVID-19. Study background: The convalescents included six males and four females, and among them two were Hispanic while seven were Caucasian. Findings of the study overall: Counts of SARS-CoV-2-reactive clonotypes had a median that went from roughly 21 to 40, a nonsignificant change.

TCRdb analysed the PCR reads with MiXCR anew, one entry per CDR3 protein. The table includes 15,000 to 17,000 distinct CDR3 sequences, 66% detected once. Germline V gene sequence: CDR1 SGHRS, CDR2 YFSETQ. The germline V and J ends were trimmed by 2 bases and 4 bases, with 7 bases remaining between them. This CDR3 is 14 amino acids long. Comment on this clonotype: Its antigen remains unknown.

Sequenced material: CD4+ T cells from blood, taken after SARS-CoV-2 vaccination. The sequence was collected from a human donor who had recovered from COVID-19. V gene TRBV5-1 combines with J gene TRBJ1-6; unclear D gene. The CDR3 nucleotides are TGCGCCAGCAGCTTCCGACGGTATAATTCACCCCTCCACTTT. Translating it yields CASSFRRYNSPLHF.